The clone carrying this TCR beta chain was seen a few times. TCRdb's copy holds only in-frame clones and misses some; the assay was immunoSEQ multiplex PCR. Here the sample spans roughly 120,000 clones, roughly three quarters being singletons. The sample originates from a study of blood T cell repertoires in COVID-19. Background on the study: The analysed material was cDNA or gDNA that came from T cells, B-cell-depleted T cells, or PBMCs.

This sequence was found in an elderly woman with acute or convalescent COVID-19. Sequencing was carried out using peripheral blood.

In DNA form, the CDR3 reads TGTGCCAGTACCGCAGACAGGTTCTGGCAGCCCCAGCATTTT. Its protein is CASTADRFWQPQHF. V usage is TRBV19 and J usage is TRBJ1-5, with D possibly being TRBD1 (6 bases). Trimming left V 7 bases short and J 7 bases short, with 17 bases between. The germline gives CDR1 LNHDA, CDR2 SQIVND (reference sequence). There are 14 residues in the CDR3.